This T cell receptor beta chain was obtained from a study of cytomegalovirus exposure and HLA in healthy donors. Method: immunoSEQ multiplex PCR; TCRdb's copy keeps in-frame clones and lacks some. Of about 150,000 clones in the sample, about 88% are singletons; the top ten hold 20% to 25%. Turning to this clone: Its antigen is as yet unknown.

Study-wide results and limits: Both high specificity and high sensitivity reportedly marked the classifier's diagnosis of cytomegalovirus status. Most TCRs appeared rarely, but some public TCRs recurred in many donors. Investigators reported under 200 TCR beta chains as tied to cytomegalovirus.

Germline loops: CDR1 LGHNA, CDR2 YNFKEQ. The CDR3 is 15 residues long. The V and J ends lost 0 bases and 10 bases respectively, with 15 bases between them. The clonotype originates from a man aged 18 to 30 in good health and CMV-seropositive. The sample was PBMCs. V and J are TRBV4-2 and TRBJ1-4; D is perhaps TRBD1 (5 bases). The CDR3 DNA is TGTGCCAGCAGCCAAGATAGAACACAGGCTGCAAAACTGTTTTTT. Its translation is CASSQDRTQAAKLFF.